The 16 T cell receptor beta chains below come from one sample, sequenced in a study of Graves' ophthalmopathy and Graves' hyperthyroidism. For repertoire sequencing, the TCR beta CDR3 regions were amplified from RNA transcripts. Second-round multiplex PCR came after first-round RT-PCR with HTBI primers. MiXCR, applied by TCRdb to the multiplex PCR reads, yields one record per CDR3 protein. The repertoire holds 620,000 or so distinct CDR3 sequences, about a fifth seen once, with around 7% in the top ten. The material sequenced was peripheral blood. The receptors derive from a woman in her late teens or twenties with stable Graves' hyperthyroidism. Some clones in this sample may be carry-over from other donors' samples.

This clonotype was found a few times. The CDR3 is CASSTRGTDSLYGYTF. For the CDR3, the DNA is TGTGCCAGCAGCACAAGAGGGACTGACAGCTTGTATGGCTACACCTTC. This chain uses TRBV7-8 with TRBJ1-2; maybe TRBD1 (5 bases). This CDR3 spans 16 amino acids. Germline CDR1 and CDR2: SGHVS and FQNEAQ. V lost 5 bases to trimming and J lost 5 bases, with 21 bases between them.

V usage is TRBV12-3 or TRBV12-4 and J usage is TRBJ2-6, with TRBD2 identical over 9 bases. V lost 5 bases to trimming and J lost 0 bases; unmatched junction nucleotides: 11. This CDR3 region has 19 residues. CDR3 region: CASSISGRAVSSGANVLTF. The CDR3 nucleotides are TGTGCCAGCAGTATTAGCGGGAGAGCTGTAAGCTCTGGGGCCAACGTCCTGACTTTC.

This clonotype was recorded many times. The chain joins TRBV28 to TRBJ1-5, with D unclear. The length of the CDR3 is 15 residues. The V and J ends lost 5 bases and 3 bases respectively, with 14 bases between them. CDR1 is MDHEN, CDR2 SYDVKM, per germline. The CDR3 DNA sequence: TGTGCCAGCAGTGGGCGACGGATTATCAATCAGCCCCAGCATTTT. Its protein product is CASSGRRIINQPQHF.

This clonotype appeared many times. The rearrangement joins TRBV7-9 to TRBJ1-1; D call uncertain. Germline-derived CDR1 and CDR2 are SEHNR and FQNEAQ (reference sequence). V was cut by 3 bases and J by 4 bases, with 9 bases left in between. The CDR3 is made up of 13 amino acids. Here the CDR3 reads CASSFVEGTEAFF. CDR3 in DNA: TGTGCCAGCAGCTTCGTAGAGGGCACTGAAGCTTTCTTT.

This clonotype was counted at least ten times. The rearrangement uses TRBV30 and TRBJ2-5; perhaps TRBD1 as D (5 bases). V lost 4 bases to trimming and J lost 1 base, with 10 bases between them. CDR1 and CDR2 from the germline V gene are GTSNPN and SVGIG (reference sequence). The CDR3 spans 13 residues. CDR3 sequence reads: CAWNRPFQETQYF. The CDR3 DNA follows: TGTGCCTGGAACAGGCCTTTCCAAGAGACCCAGTACTTC.

This clonotype was observed many times. V gene TRBV12-3 or TRBV12-4 combines with J gene TRBJ1-5; 7 bases line up with TRBD1. J was trimmed by 15 bases and V by 4 bases; bases with no gene match: 9. The CDR3 has 12 residues. This CDR3 reads CASSSEQTGRHF. The DNA of the CDR3 is TGTGCCAGCAGTTCTGAACAGACAGGGCGGCATTTT.

As to this clonotype: Being one base from a much bigger clone, this may be a read error. The V gene is TRBV11-1, the J gene TRBJ2-7, with a tentative D call TRBD1 (5 bases). CDR1 and CDR2 from the germline V gene are SGHAT and FQDESV (reference sequence). The CDR3 contains 16 residues. The V end was cut by 4 bases, the J end by 4 bases, with 20 bases between. The CDR3 loop is CASSWGNGAAEYEQYF. The CDR3 nucleotides read TGTGCCAGCAGCTGGGGAAATGGGGCCGCCGAATACGAGCAGTACTTC.

The chain is built from TRBV6-5 and TRBJ2-7; 7 bases fit TRBD2. V shed 2 bases and J 1 base; nucleotides not matched to a gene: 5. CDR3 length equals 15 residues. The V gene's germline CDR1 is MNHEY and CDR2 SVGAGI. CDR3 sequence reads: CASSYELAHSYEQYF. The CDR3, as DNA: TGTGCCAGCAGTTACGAACTAGCGCATTCCTACGAGCAGTACTTC.

This clonotype was recorded at least ten times. This chain links TRBV29-1 with TRBJ2-5; 13 bases align to TRBD2. The CDR3 is made up of 15 amino acids. V lost 6 bases, J lost 7 bases, and 11 bases stayed unmatched. Germline assignment: CDR1 SQVTM and CDR2 ANQGSEA. Written as DNA, the CDR3 is TGCAGCGTGACCGGGACTAGCGGGGCGTCGTGGACCCAGTACTTC. It is translated as CSVTGTSGASWTQYF. Using reference TRBV29-1 and TRBJ2-5 for the parts outside the CDR3, the full variable domain is SAVISQKPSRDICQRGTSLTIQCQVDSQVTMMFWYRQQPGQSLTLIATANQGSEATYESGFVIDKFPISRPNLTFSTLTVSNMSPEDSSIYLCSVTGTSGASWTQYFGPGTRLLVL.

This clonotype has ten or more counts. The chain combines TRBV28 with TRBJ1-1, with 8 bases that match TRBD1. Unmatched junction bases numbered 6, after V lost 6 bases and J lost 0 bases. The CDR3 runs 15 residues. In germline, CDR1 is MDHEN, CDR2 SYDVKM. DNA of the CDR3: TGTGCCAGCAGCGGGACAGGTGGTATGAACACTGAAGCTTTCTTT. Residues: CASSGTGGMNTEAFF.

This clonotype was seen ten or more times. This chain joins TRBV11-2 and TRBJ2-7, with D maybe TRBD2 (6 bases). The CDR3 runs 13 residues. The germline V gene has CDR1 SGHAT and CDR2 FQNNGV. V was shortened by 1 base and J by 6 bases, with 10 bases between the two germline ends. In DNA form, the CDR3 reads TGTGCCAGCAGCTTAGCCGGGACTTTCGAGCAGTACTTC. As protein: CASSLAGTFEQYF.

This rearrangement joins TRBV28 to TRBJ1-1; a weak D match, TRBD1 (5 bases). The CDR3 totals 12 residues. The V end lost 5 bases, the J end lost 9 bases, and 13 bases lay between the germline ends. CDR1 and CDR2 from the germline V gene are MDHEN and SYDVKM. In DNA, the CDR3 is TGTGCCAGCAGTCCTCCAGGACAAAAAGCTTTCTTT. Its protein is CASSPPGQKAFF.

The V call is TRBV11-2, the J call TRBJ1-1; no clear D gene. V lost 5 bases and J lost 0, with 16 bases in between. From germline, CDR1 is SGHAT and CDR2 FQNNGV. CDR3 length: 16 residues. The CDR3 sequence: CASSLLFSRMNTEAFF. CDR3 coding DNA: TGTGCCAGCAGCCTCCTATTCAGCAGAATGAACACTGAAGCTTTCTTT.

This clonotype appeared many times. The genes are TRBV7-2 and TRBJ1-6, with TRBD1 matching 10 bases. Germline trimming cut 5 bases from V and 13 bases from J; bases unmatched to any gene: 5. CDR3 size: 13 residues. CDR1 and CDR2 (germline): SGHTA, FQGNSA. In DNA form, the CDR3 reads TGTGCCAGCAGCCCTCCGGGACAGGGGCCCCTCCACTTT. Residues: CASSPPGQGPLHF.

As concerns this clonotype: The junction does not match germline at one end; this may be a read error. The V and J genes are TRBV11-2 and TRBJ1-1, with TRBD1 matching 9 bases. Germline V gene lookup returns CDR1 SGHAT and CDR2 FQNNGV. CDR3 length: 16 amino acids. The CDR3 spells CASRPNRGPRTTEACF. The CDR3 DNA is TGTGCCAGCAGGCCAAACAGGGGGCCTCGGACCACTGAAGCTTGCTTT.

This clonotype turned up a few times. The chain links TRBV12-3 or TRBV12-4 to TRBJ1-1; D unresolved. The CDR3 consists of 12 residues. Trimming took off 4 bases at V and 2 bases at J, with 5 bases between the two ends. The CDR3 sequence: CASSSYNTEAFF. The CDR3 DNA follows: TGTGCCAGCAGTTCCTATAACACTGAAGCTTTCTTT.